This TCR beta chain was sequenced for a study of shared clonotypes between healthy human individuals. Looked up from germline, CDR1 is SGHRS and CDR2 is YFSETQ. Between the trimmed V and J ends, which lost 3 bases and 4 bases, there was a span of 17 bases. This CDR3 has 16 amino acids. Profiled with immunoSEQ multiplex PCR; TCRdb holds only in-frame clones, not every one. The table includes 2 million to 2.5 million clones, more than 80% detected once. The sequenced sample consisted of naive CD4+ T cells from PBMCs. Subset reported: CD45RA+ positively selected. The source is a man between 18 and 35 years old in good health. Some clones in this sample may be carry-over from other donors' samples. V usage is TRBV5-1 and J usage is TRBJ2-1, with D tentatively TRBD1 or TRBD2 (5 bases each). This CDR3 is CASSSGTLNSYNEQFF. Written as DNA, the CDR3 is TGCGCCAGCAGCTCAGGGACCCTAAATTCATACAATGAGCAGTTCTTC. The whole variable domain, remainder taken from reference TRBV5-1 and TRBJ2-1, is KAGVTQTPRYLIKTRGQQVTLSCSPISGHRSVSWYQQTPGQGLQFLFEYFSETQRNKGNFPGRFSGRQFSNSRSEMNVSTLELGDSALYLCASSSGTLNSYNEQFFGPGTRLTVL.